What follows is one T cell receptor beta chain and its context. Sequencing used immunoSEQ multiplex PCR; TCRdb keeps in-frame clones, though not all of them. The sample shows fewer than 200,000 clones, about 90% of them seen only once. Trimming took off 6 bases at V and 4 bases at J, with 12 bases between the two ends. This CDR3 is 14 amino acids long. The germline CDR1 and CDR2 sequences are KGHSH and LQKENI. This entry comes from a study of blood T cell repertoires in COVID-19. The chain uses TRBV18 and TRBJ1-4; D perhaps matches TRBD1 (5 bases). The sample was PBMCs or T cells enriched from blood (not recorded which). The sequence was collected from a woman in her late teens or twenties who had recovered from COVID-19. The CDR3, as DNA: TGTGCCAGCTCCGAGTTACAGGTTAATGAAAAACTGTTTTTT. Protein: CASSELQVNEKLFF. The complete variable domain, with remaining parts taken from reference TRBV18 and TRBJ1-4, reads NAGVMQNPRHLVRRRGQEARLRCSPMKGHSHVYWYRQLPEEGLKFMVYLQKENIIDESGMPKERFSAEFPKEGPSILRIQQVVRGDSAAYFCASSELQVNEKLFFGSGTQLSVL.